These 16 T cell receptor beta chains came from one sample sequenced in a study of cytomegalovirus exposure and HLA in healthy donors. The PCR had 60 Vbeta and 13 Jbeta primers. TCRdb keeps only in-frame clones here, not all; method: immunoSEQ multiplex PCR. The repertoire has about 130,000 clones, around 10% of them found once; the top ten carry 1.8%. Sample: PBMCs. The receptors were gathered from a man in his forties or fifties in good health and CMV-seronegative.

CDR3 coding DNA: TGTGCCAGCAGCTTGGAAGGAGCGGGGGCCGCGAACACCGGGGAGCTGTTTTTT. Encoded protein: CASSLEGAGAANTGELFF. The chain combines TRBV5-8 with TRBJ2-2, with 8 bases fitting TRBD2. Germline V gene sequence: CDR1 SGHTS, CDR2 YDEGEE. The CDR3 has 18 residues. V trimming: 0 bases; J trimming: 0 bases; junction bases outside the gene matches: 7.

The V call is TRBV9, the J call TRBJ2-1, with D perhaps TRBD2 (6 bases). V shed 0 bases and J shed 5 bases, with 12 bases lying between them. The CDR3 is 15 residues long. Germline CDR1 and CDR2: SGDLS and YYNGEE. CDR3 nucleotides: TGTGCCAGCAGCGTAGGCGGGGACTTACACAATGAGCAGTTCTTC. Its translation: CASSVGGDLHNEQFF.

J is TRBJ2-2 and V is TRBV28; 10 positions match TRBD2. This CDR3 spans 16 amino acids. After removal of 6 bases from V and 3 bases from J, the junction contained 7 bases not matched to a gene. The germline V gene has CDR1 MDHEN and CDR2 SYDVKM. The CDR3 region has the DNA TGTGCCAGCAGACCTAGCGGGAGCCCCGACACCGGGGAGCTGTTTTTT. Protein sequence: CASRPSGSPDTGELFF.

The chain combines TRBV28 with TRBJ1-4; weak D call: TRBD1 (6 bases). Per germline, CDR1 MDHEN and CDR2 SYDVKM. V lost 7 bases and J lost 2, with 11 bases in between. CDR3 length: 14 residues. CDR3: CASTEGGTNEKLFF. The CDR3 DNA reads TGTGCCAGCACCGAGGGGGGGACTAATGAAAAACTGTTTTTT.

V gene TRBV18 combines with J gene TRBJ2-5; 10 bases match TRBD2. Germline V gene sequence: CDR1 KGHSH, CDR2 LQKENI. The V gene end was trimmed by 3 bases and the J gene end by 0 bases; junction bases not matched to a gene: 4. The CDR3 has 16 residues. In nucleotides, the CDR3 is TGTGCCAGCTCACCGGCTAGCGGGGGCTACCAAGAGACCCAGTACTTC. Protein sequence: CASSPASGGYQETQYF. The full variable domain, rest sourced from reference TRBV18 and TRBJ2-5, is NAGVMQNPRHLVRRRGQEARLRCSPMKGHSHVYWYRQLPEEGLKFMVYLQKENIIDESGMPKERFSAEFPKEGPSILRIQQVVRGDSAAYFCASSPASGGYQETQYFGPGTRLLVL.

This clone was detected only a few times. V is TRBV7-9 and J is TRBJ2-1; TRBD1 matches at 8 bases. CDR3 length: 15 amino acids. Germline V gene data show CDR1 as SEHNR and CDR2 as FQNEAQ (reference sequence). V dropped 4 bases and J dropped 8; count of bases not matched to a gene: 10. CDR3 sequence: CASSWAAGGMDEQFF. In nucleotides, the CDR3 is TGTGCCAGCAGCTGGGCCGCAGGGGGCATGGATGAGCAGTTCTTC. Looking up the rest from reference TRBV7-9 and TRBJ2-1 gives the full variable domain: DTGVSQNPRHKITKRGQNVTFRCDPISEHNRLYWYRQTLGQGPEFLTYFQNEAQLEKSRLLSDRFSAERPKGSFSTLEIQRTEQGDSAMYLCASSWAAGGMDEQFFGPGTRLTVL.

This rearrangement joins TRBV7-2 to TRBJ1-2, with 8 bases lining up with TRBD1. Unmatched junction bases numbered 1, after V lost 2 bases and J lost 5 bases. CDR1 is SGHTA and CDR2 is FQGNSA in the germline V gene. This CDR3 comprises 13 residues. The CDR3 DNA reads TGTGCCAGCAGCTTAAACAGGGGGTATGGCTACACCTTC. Amino acids: CASSLNRGYGYTF.

The chain links TRBV6-1 to TRBJ1-5, with D tentatively TRBD1 (5 bases). The V end lost 2 bases, the J end lost 0 bases, and 8 bases lay between the germline ends. Germline V gene data show CDR1 as MNHNS and CDR2 as SASEGT. The CDR3 is 15 residues long. The DNA of the CDR3 is TGTGCCAGCAGTGAAAGGGGATATAGCAATCAGCCCCAGCATTTT. This encodes CASSERGYSNQPQHF.

The J gene is TRBJ2-7, the V gene TRBV25-1; a weak D match, TRBD2 (5 bases). V dropped 3 bases and J dropped 6 bases, with 15 bases sitting between them. Germline V gene lookup returns CDR1 MGHDK and CDR2 SYGVNS. The CDR3 is 14 residues long. The CDR3 DNA follows: TGTGCCAGCAGTGAGGGCTTAAAAAGCGGCGAGCAGTACTTC. Protein sequence: CASSEGLKSGEQYF.

This clone occurred a few times. V usage is TRBV9 and J usage is TRBJ2-6; a possible D gene is TRBD1 (6 bases). Per the germline V gene, CDR1 is SGDLS and CDR2 is YYNGEE. The CDR3 is 18 amino acids. Trimming shortened V by 7 bases and J by 0 bases, and 20 bases separated the two germline ends. CDR3 in DNA: TGTGCCAGCGGCCCGTCAGGGACAATTTTCTCTGGGGCCAACGTCCTGACTTTC. The encoded protein is CASGPSGTIFSGANVLTF.

This clone was seen only a few times. This chain links TRBV2 with TRBJ2-2; TRBD2 is a possible D gene (6 bases). CDR1 SNHLY and CDR2 FYNNEI come from the germline V gene. Trimming cost V 7 bases and J 2 bases, with 14 bases left between them. This CDR3 region has 15 residues. CDR3 residues: CASTIGDLNTGELFF. CDR3 nucleotide sequence: TGTGCCAGCACGATTGGGGACTTAAACACCGGGGAGCTGTTTTTT.

This clone occurred a few times. The V and J genes are TRBV7-3 and TRBJ1-1; TRBD1 matches 7 bases. V shed 3 bases and J 3 bases; nucleotides not matched to a gene: 1. Looked up from germline, CDR1 is SGHTA and CDR2 is FQGTGA. This CDR3 has 13 amino acids. The CDR3 DNA is TGTGCCAGCAGCTTCACAGGGGACACTGAAGCTTTCTTT. It yields the protein CASSFTGDTEAFF.

The chain joins TRBV30 to TRBJ2-7; 7 nucleotides agree with TRBD1. The CDR3 consists of 13 residues. The J segment lost 2 bases and the V segment lost 7 bases, leaving 8 bases of the junction unmatched. Germline V lookup: CDR1 GTSNPN, CDR2 SVGIG (reference sequence). In nucleotides, the CDR3 is TGTGCCTTACTCCGGGACAGACCCTACGAGCAGTACTTC. It specifies CALLRDRPYEQYF.

The gene calls are TRBV19 and TRBJ2-1; no firm D call. Trimming shortened V by 3 bases and J by 4 bases, and 13 bases separated the two germline ends. The CDR3 has 15 amino acids. From germline, CDR1 is LNHDA and CDR2 SQIVND (reference sequence). The CDR3 DNA reads TGTGCCAGTAGTATCGAGGCGACCATGTACAATGAGCAGTTCTTC. It is translated as CASSIEATMYNEQFF.

The chain employs TRBV6-5 and TRBJ1-1, with 8 bases identical to TRBD1. CDR1 is MNHEY and CDR2 is SVGAGI in the germline V gene. The V segment lost 5 bases and the J segment 3 bases; nucleotides outside the gene matches: 5. This CDR3 comprises 14 residues. This CDR3 reads CASSRQGLHTEAFF. Here the CDR3 DNA reads TGTGCCAGCAGTCGACAGGGGTTACACACTGAAGCTTTCTTT.

The genes are TRBV10-2 and TRBJ2-1, with D uncertain. In germline, CDR1 is WSHSY, CDR2 SAAADI. The length of the CDR3 is 13 residues. The V and J ends lost 1 base and 6 bases respectively, with 7 bases between them. The CDR3 coding sequence is TGCGCCAGCAGTGAGTTGAGCGTCAATGAGCAGTTCTTC. Protein: CASSELSVNEQFF.